The 2 T cell receptor beta chains below all came from one sample that was sequenced in a study of blood T cells in healthy people across ages. PCR was performed a second time for about 6 to 12 cycles using a sample-barcoded 5' primer and a J-beta primer mix. Via MiXCR, TCRdb re-called the 5' RACE reads, giving one row per CDR3 protein. Found here are over a million distinct CDR3 sequences, 42% of them singletons; the top ten hold 7.9%. Sequencing input: blood. The receptors here all came from a woman younger than 30 in good health.

The V and J genes are TRBV6-6 and TRBJ1-2, with TRBD1 as a possible D gene (6 bases). Germline lookup yields CDR1 MNHNY and CDR2 SVGAGI (reference sequence). Trimming took off 2 bases at V and 8 bases at J, with 15 bases between the two ends. This CDR3 has 14 amino acids. CDR3 nucleotides: TGTGCCAGCAGTTACAGACAGGCTGAGTCAGGCTACACCTTC. Translation gives CASSYRQAESGYTF.

The CDR3 coding sequence is TGTGCCAGCAGCCTCCTATCCGGCAGTAGTCCCTGGGAGACCCAGTACTTC. This encodes CASSLLSGSSPWETQYF. The V gene is TRBV3-1, the J gene TRBJ2-5; D is unresolved. V lost 4 bases and J lost 5, with 23 bases in between. The CDR3 runs to 17 residues. Germline assignment: CDR1 LGHDT and CDR2 YNNKEL (reference sequence).